This T cell receptor (beta chain) was recorded in a study of blood T cell repertoires in COVID-19. The overall study: Samples came from the United States, Italy and Spain, spanning acute and convalescent COVID-19. PBMCs, B-cell-depleted T cells, or T cells were the source of the cDNA or gDNA that made up the material.

The V gene lost 9 bases and the J gene lost 5 bases, with 15 bases spanning the gap. This CDR3 comprises 13 residues. CDR1 and CDR2 from the germline V gene are KGHDR and SFDVKD. TCRdb's table, derived via immunoSEQ multiplex PCR, lists solely in-frame clones and lacks some. The sample has some 140,000 clones, approximately 78% seen once; the top ten hold around 1.7%. The origin of this receptor is a man older than 75 with acute or convalescent COVID-19. This chain connects TRBV24-1 to TRBJ2-5, with D perhaps TRBD1 (5 bases). Input material: peripheral blood. The CDR3 DNA follows: TGTGCCACCTCGCGGCAGGGTTCTGAGACCCAGTACTTC. It is translated as CATSRQGSETQYF.